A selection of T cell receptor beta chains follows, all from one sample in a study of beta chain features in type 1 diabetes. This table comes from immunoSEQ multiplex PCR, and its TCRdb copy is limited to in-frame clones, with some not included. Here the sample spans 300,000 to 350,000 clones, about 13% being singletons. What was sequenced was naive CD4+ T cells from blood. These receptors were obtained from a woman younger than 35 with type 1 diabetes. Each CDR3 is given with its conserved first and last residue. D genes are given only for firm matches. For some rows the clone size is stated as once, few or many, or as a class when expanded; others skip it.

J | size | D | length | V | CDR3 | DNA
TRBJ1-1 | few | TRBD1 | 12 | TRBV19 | CASSLNRGEAFF | TGTGCCAGTAGTCTGAACAGGGGTGAAGCTTTCTTT
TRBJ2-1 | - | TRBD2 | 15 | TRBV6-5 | CASTPTSGSGSEQFF | TGTGCCAGCACCCCGACTAGCGGGAGTGGTAGTGAGCAGTTCTTC
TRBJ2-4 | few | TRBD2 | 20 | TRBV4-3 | CASSQDRGGLAGGTQNIQYF | TGCGCCAGCAGCCAAGATAGGGGGGGATTGGCGGGAGGGACCCAAAACATTCAGTACTTC
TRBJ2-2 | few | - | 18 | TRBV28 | CASTLPRWGDWNTGELFF | TGTGCCAGCACCCTCCCCCGGTGGGGGGACTGGAACACCGGGGAGCTGTTTTTT
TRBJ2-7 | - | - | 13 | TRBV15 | CATSRVPIYEQYF | TGTGCCACCAGCAGAGTGCCTATCTACGAGCAGTACTTC
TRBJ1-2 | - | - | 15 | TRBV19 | CASSIGQGYTYGYTF | TGTGCCAGTAGTATCGGGCAGGGATACACCTATGGCTACACCTTC
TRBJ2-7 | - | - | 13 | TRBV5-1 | CASSRGVVDEQYF | TGCGCCAGCTCCCGGGGTGTGGTTGACGAGCAGTACTTC
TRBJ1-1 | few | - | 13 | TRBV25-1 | CASSERPGTEAFF | TGTGCCAGCAGTGAAAGACCCGGGACTGAAGCTTTCTTT
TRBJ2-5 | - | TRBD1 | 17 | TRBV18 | CASSPRPGTGARETQYF | TGTGCCAGCTCACCACGCCCCGGGACAGGGGCTCGAGAGACCCAGTACTTC
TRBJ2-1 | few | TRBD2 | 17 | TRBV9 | CASSVDPGLAGYNEQFF | TGTGCCAGCAGCGTAGACCCCGGGCTAGCGGGCTACAATGAGCAGTTCTTC
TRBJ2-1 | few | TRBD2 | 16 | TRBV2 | CASRGGLSTAYNEQFF | TGTGCCAGCAGGGGGGGGTTATCGACGGCCTACAATGAGCAGTTCTTC
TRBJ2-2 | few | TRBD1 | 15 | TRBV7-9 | CASSPGTANTGELFF | TGTGCCAGCAGCCCGGGGACAGCGAACACCGGGGAGCTGTTTTTT
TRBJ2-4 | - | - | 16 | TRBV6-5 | CASSSRGGSAKNIQYF | TGTGCCAGCAGTTCACGCGGAGGATCGGCCAAAAACATTCAGTACTTC
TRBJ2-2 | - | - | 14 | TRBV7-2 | CASSPNRNTGELFF | TGCGCCAGCAGCCCGAACAGGAACACCGGGGAGCTGTTTTTT
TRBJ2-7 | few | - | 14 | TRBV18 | CASSPPGMSYEQYF | TGTGCCAGCTCACCACCCGGTATGTCCTACGAGCAGTACTTC
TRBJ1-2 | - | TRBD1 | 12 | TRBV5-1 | CASSPDRAGYTF | TGCGCCAGCAGCCCTGACAGGGCTGGCTACACCTTC
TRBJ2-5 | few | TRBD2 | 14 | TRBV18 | CASSPVRGEETQYF | TGTGCCAGCTCACCGGTCCGGGGGGAAGAGACCCAGTACTTC
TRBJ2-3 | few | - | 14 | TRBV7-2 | CASSLAGVADTQYF | TGTGCCAGCAGCTTAGCGGGAGTAGCAGATACGCAGTATTTT
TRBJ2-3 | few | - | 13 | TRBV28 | CASLGALTDTQYF | TGTGCCAGCCTGGGGGCGTTAACAGATACGCAGTATTTT
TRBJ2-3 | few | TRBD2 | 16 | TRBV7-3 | CASSFPGLGIADTQYF | TGTGCCAGCAGCTTCCCGGGACTAGGGATCGCAGATACGCAGTATTTT
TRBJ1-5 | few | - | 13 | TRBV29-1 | CSVVAGINQPQHF | TGCAGCGTTGTTGCGGGGATCAATCAGCCCCAGCATTTT
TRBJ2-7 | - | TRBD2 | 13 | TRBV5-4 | CASSSWTSGKMYF | TGTGCCAGCAGCTCCTGGACTAGCGGGAAGATGTACTTC
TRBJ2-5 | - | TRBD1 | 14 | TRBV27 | CASARARGRETQYF | TGTGCCAGCGCCCGAGCCAGGGGGCGGGAGACCCAGTACTTC
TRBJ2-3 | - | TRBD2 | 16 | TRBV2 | CASSNGLAGAADTQYF | TGTGCCAGCAGTAATGGACTAGCCGGAGCGGCAGATACGCAGTATTTT
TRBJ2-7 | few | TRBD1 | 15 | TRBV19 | CASSETGTGIYEQYF | TGTGCCAGTAGTGAGACCGGGACAGGGATCTACGAGCAGTACTTC
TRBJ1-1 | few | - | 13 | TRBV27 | CASSRDQGTEAFF | TGTGCCAGCAGTCGGGACCAGGGGACTGAAGCTTTCTTT
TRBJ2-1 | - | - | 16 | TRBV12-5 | CASGFGLTSSYNEQFF | TGTGCTAGTGGTTTCGGACTCACCTCCTCCTACAATGAGCAGTTCTTC
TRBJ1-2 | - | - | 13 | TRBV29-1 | CSVGVGGNYGYTF | TGCAGCGTTGGAGTAGGAGGGAACTATGGCTACACCTTC
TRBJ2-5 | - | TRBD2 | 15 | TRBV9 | CASSSGTSGRETQYF | TGTGCCAGCAGCTCCGGGACTAGCGGGAGGGAGACCCAGTACTTC